This TCR beta chain was retrieved from a study of T-cell reconstitution after alpha-beta-depleted transplantation in children. Study-wide results and limits: One year after transplant, T-cell counts and diversity came mostly from newly produced T cells.

This clonotype appeared many times. Its cognate antigen is unknown. Unique molecular identifiers were built into the TCRbeta library. One entry per CDR3 protein, called by TCRdb with MiXCR from the PCR reads. The data show some 43,000 distinct CDR3 sequences, 7.5% to 10% seen once. The clonotype originates from a male patient aged 2-15 years who had a stem cell transplant for chronic granulomatous disease, so the T cells may come from the graft donor. Sample: PBMCs, mostly from graft donor cells, taken 60 days after TCRalphabeta/CD19-depleted stem cell transplant.

Here the CDR3 DNA reads TGTGCCAGCAGCGTAGGAGGTCGGGGTCAGCCCCAGCATTTT. This gives the protein CASSVGGRGQPQHF. V and J are TRBV9 and TRBJ1-5; unclear D gene. V was shortened by 0 bases and J by 6 bases, with 10 bases between the two germline ends. Germline CDR1 reads SGDLS; CDR2 reads YYNGEE. This CDR3 has 14 amino acids.